The text below deals with one T cell receptor (beta chain). The data were taken from a study of CD8 T cells in Susac syndrome. The germline V gene has CDR1 SQVTM and CDR2 ANQGSEA. V was cut by 3 bases and J by 3 bases, with 6 bases left in between. The CDR3 has 12 amino acids. Healthy donors served as the controls. They were matched for age and sex. Random hexamers were used to reverse transcribe an amount of about 0.5 to 1 ug RNA. It was immunoSEQ multiplex PCR that amplified TCR beta CDR3 across 54 Vbeta and 13 Jbeta. Each CDR3 protein is one row after TCRdb ran MiXCR on the immunoSEQ multiplex PCR reads. The table includes approximately 120,000 distinct CDR3 sequences, roughly 95% detected once.

The sequence was obtained from a human donor in good health. The specimen sequenced was CD4+ T cells from PBMCs. The V call is TRBV29-1, the J call TRBJ1-5; a weak D match, TRBD1 (5 bases). The CDR3 loop reads CSVEDNNQPQHF. CDR3 sequence (DNA): TGCAGCGTTGAGGACAACAATCAGCCCCAGCATTTT.